A single sample is the source of the 29 T cell receptor beta chains below, sequenced in a study of Ad26.COV2.S vaccination and SARS-CoV-2 variants. Generated by immunoSEQ multiplex PCR, the TCRdb table keeps only in-frame clones and is missing some. The sample has some 340,000 clones, just over 85% seen once; the top ten hold 1.9%. Regarding treatment: 19 received Ad26.COV2.S at low or high dose, single or two shots; about five received placebo; per-sample allocation not given. After the first vaccine or placebo injection, samples were drawn on day 63. This sample comprised peripheral blood, obtained in a trial of Ad26.COV2.S vaccine versus placebo. Source of these receptors: a person aged 18 to 65 who received the Ad26.COV2.S COVID-19 vaccine or a placebo.

The chain is built from TRBV5-1 and TRBJ2-7; maybe TRBD2 (5 bases). The ends were cut back, 4 bases at V and 3 bases at J, with 17 bases in the middle. The germline V gene has CDR1 SGHRS and CDR2 YFSETQ. The CDR3 consists of 15 residues. The CDR3 region is CASSRTGNFGYEQYF. DNA for the CDR3: TGCGCCAGCAGCCGTACGGGAAATTTCGGCTACGAGCAGTACTTC.

The chain joins TRBV18 to TRBJ1-2; no clear D. CDR1 is KGHSH and CDR2 is LQKENI in the germline V gene. The CDR3 is 13 amino acids. Trimming took off 2 bases at V and 6 bases at J, with 10 bases between the two ends. As DNA, the CDR3 is TGTGCCAGCTCACCAAAGGCAACCGATGGCTACACCTTC. It is translated as CASSPKATDGYTF.

A note on this clone: The sample contains more than one DNA sequence encoding this CDR3. This rearrangement joins TRBV18 to TRBJ1-2; D is uncertain. Deletions cut 6 bases from V and 2 bases from J, with 7 bases between. The germline gives CDR1 KGHSH, CDR2 LQKENI. CDR3 length equals 12 residues. CDR3 sequence: CASSLANYGYTF. The CDR3 bases are TGTGCCAGCTCGCTTGCCAACTATGGCTACACCTTC.

The chain employs TRBV7-2 and TRBJ2-1; 10 nucleotides agree with TRBD2. The germline CDR1 and CDR2 sequences are SGHTA and FQGNSA. The CDR3 extends over 15 amino acids. The J segment lost 10 bases and the V segment lost 4 bases, leaving 10 bases of the junction unmatched. Written as DNA, the CDR3 is TGTGCCAGCAGCTCAGAGCGGGGGGGGAATATAGAGCAGTTCTTC. Translating it yields CASSSERGGNIEQFF.

This clone was picked up a small number of times. This chain connects TRBV18 to TRBJ2-7, with a tentative D call TRBD2 (6 bases). Per germline, CDR1 KGHSH and CDR2 LQKENI. This CDR3 is built from 15 residues. The V end was cut by 2 bases, the J end by 0 bases, with 11 bases between. The CDR3 loop reads CASSPGDLSSYEQYF. For the CDR3, the DNA is TGTGCCAGCTCACCAGGGGACTTGAGCTCCTACGAGCAGTACTTC.

V is TRBV5-5 and J is TRBJ1-2; D gene uncertain. Between the trimmed V and J ends, which lost 0 bases and 5 bases, there was a span of 8 bases. There are 13 residues in the CDR3. Per germline, CDR1 SGHKS and CDR2 YYEKEE (reference sequence). The CDR3 loop reads CASSLDSIYGYTF. The CDR3 DNA reads TGTGCCAGCAGCTTGGACAGCATTTATGGCTACACCTTC.

The chain employs TRBV11-2 and TRBJ2-7, with D maybe TRBD1 (5 bases). The CDR3 spans 12 residues. The ends were cut back, 5 bases at V and 11 bases at J, with 16 bases in the middle. CDR1 is SGHAT and CDR2 is FQNNGV in the germline V gene. CDR3 in DNA: TGTGCCAGCAGCCCAAGGGGTGACATAAAGTACTTC. Translated: CASSPRGDIKYF. The whole variable domain, filled in from reference TRBV11-2 and TRBJ2-7, reads EAGVAQSPRYKIIEKRQSVAFWCNPISGHATLYWYQQILGQGPKLLIQFQNNGVVDDSQLPKDRFSAERLKGVDSTLKIQPAKLEDSAVYLCASSPRGDIKYFGPGTRLTVT.

The V call is TRBV11-1, the J call TRBJ1-3; D ambiguous. The CDR3 consists of 14 residues. V was shortened by 4 bases and J by 3 bases, with 10 bases between the two germline ends. Per germline, CDR1 SGHAT and CDR2 FQDESV (reference sequence). In DNA form, the CDR3 reads TGTGCCAGCAGCTCATTTGAACTTGGAAACACCATATATTTT. As protein: CASSSFELGNTIYF.

V is TRBV6-5 and J is TRBJ1-5, with 7 bases matching TRBD1. Germline CDR1 reads MNHEY; CDR2 reads SVGAGI. The junction had 10 bases not matched to a gene; V was cut back by 6 bases and J by 5 bases. CDR3 size: 15 residues. The CDR3 DNA reads TGTGCCAGCAGATCGTCGGACAGGTGGGATCAGCCCCAGCATTTT. Translation: CASRSSDRWDQPQHF.

This clone was recorded once. The CDR3 DNA reads TGCGCCAGCAGCGCGGGGGACCTCACTAACTATGGCTACACCTTC. This translates into CASSAGDLTNYGYTF. J is TRBJ1-2 and V is TRBV5-1, with D maybe TRBD1 (5 bases). Trimming pared 4 bases from V and 0 bases from J, leaving 13 bases between. CDR1 and CDR2 from the germline V gene are SGHRS and YFSETQ. The CDR3 runs to 15 residues.

The genes are TRBV4-3 and TRBJ1-3; no reliable D call. CDR3 size: 17 residues. V shed 0 bases and J shed 0 bases, with 12 bases lying between them. Germline CDR1 reads LGHNA; CDR2 reads YSLEER. CDR3 DNA sequence: TGCGCCAGCAGCCAAGAGGGGTTTTCGATCTCTGGAAACACCATATATTTT. It translates to CASSQEGFSISGNTIYF.

The V gene is TRBV20-1, the J gene TRBJ1-5; D unresolved. The CDR3 covers 14 residues. V was pared by 3 bases and J by 1 base, with 10 bases between. Germline V gene lookup returns CDR1 DFQATT and CDR2 SNEGSKA (reference sequence). CDR3 residues: CSASDVGSNQPQHF. CDR3 bases: TGCAGTGCTAGTGATGTAGGGAGCAATCAGCCCCAGCATTTT.

The rearrangement links TRBV10-1 to TRBJ1-5; D ambiguous. Trimming cost V 6 bases and J 2 bases, with 8 bases left between them. This CDR3 is 13 amino acids long. Per the germline V gene, CDR1 is WNHNN and CDR2 is SYGVQD (reference sequence). CDR3 in DNA: TGCGCCAGCAGCGCCGTAGGCAATCAGCCCCAGCATTTT. This encodes CASSAVGNQPQHF.

The chain carries TRBV7-2 and TRBJ2-7; D possibly matches TRBD1 or TRBD2 (5 bases each). The CDR3 extends over 13 amino acids. Germline V gene data show CDR1 as SGHTA and CDR2 as FQGNSA. V was shortened by 5 bases and J by 6 bases, with 14 bases between the two germline ends. The chain's CDR3 is CASSKGRPFEQYF. The CDR3 nucleotides read TGTGCCAGCAGCAAGGGACGGCCTTTCGAGCAGTACTTC.

The rearrangement uses TRBV4-1 and TRBJ1-2; D gene unclear. This CDR3 contains 15 residues. Germline V gene sequence: CDR1 MGHRA, CDR2 YSYEKL. V was cut by 0 bases and J by 8 bases, with 16 bases left in between. The CDR3 DNA is TGCGCCAGCAGCCAAGACCCACGGCCAACCGGAGGCTACACCTTC. This sequence encodes CASSQDPRPTGGYTF.

V usage is TRBV7-9 and J usage is TRBJ2-3; D not resolved. V lost 1 base and J lost 0, with 11 bases in between. The CDR3 covers 16 residues. Per germline, CDR1 SEHNR and CDR2 FQNEAQ (reference sequence). In nucleotides, the CDR3 is TGTGCCAGCAGCTTAGGGTCAGGAACTAGCACAGATACGCAGTATTTT. Translating it yields CASSLGSGTSTDTQYF.

This clone was observed once. The J gene is TRBJ1-4, the V gene TRBV5-1, with unresolved D. CDR3 length equals 17 residues. Germline CDR1 reads SGHRS; CDR2 reads YFSETQ. The V and J ends lost 4 bases and 5 bases respectively, with 21 bases between them. CDR3 coding DNA: TGCGCCAGCAGCCCGCGGGTCGTCGCGAGTACGAATGAAAAACTGTTTTTT. Protein product: CASSPRVVASTNEKLFF.

The chain has TRBV12-3 or TRBV12-4 and TRBJ1-2; D is possibly TRBD1 (5 bases). V dropped 1 base and J dropped 8 bases, with 8 bases sitting between them. This CDR3 has 12 residues. The CDR3 spells CASSLGRGGYTF. CDR3 bases: TGTGCCAGCAGTTTAGGCCGGGGCGGCTACACCTTC.

V is TRBV9 and J is TRBJ1-2; tentative D call: TRBD1 (5 bases). Germline CDR1 reads SGDLS; CDR2 reads YYNGEE. The germline V and J ends were trimmed by 2 bases and 3 bases, with 17 bases remaining between them. The CDR3 extends over 16 amino acids. The CDR3 sequence is CASSVGLRGVDYGYTF. The CDR3 nucleotides read TGTGCCAGCAGCGTGGGGCTAAGGGGAGTTGACTATGGCTACACCTTC.

V and J are TRBV7-2 and TRBJ2-3; the match to TRBD2 covers 12 bases. V lost 5 bases, J lost 7 bases, and 13 bases stayed unmatched. This CDR3 has 17 amino acids. From germline, CDR1 is SGHTA and CDR2 FQGNSA. For the CDR3, the DNA is TGTGCCAGCAGCCCTCTTTCCGGGACTAGCGGGCGACATACGCAGTATTTT. Translated, it gives CASSPLSGTSGRHTQYF.

The chain links TRBV7-9 to TRBJ2-3, with 8 bases matching TRBD1. The CDR3 contains 16 residues. CDR1 is SEHNR and CDR2 is FQNEAQ in the germline V gene (reference sequence). Unmatched junction bases numbered 13, after V lost 5 bases and J lost 6 bases. Here the CDR3 DNA reads TGTGCCAGCAGCCCCCGGACAGGGTCCACGACCGATACGCAGTATTTT. This encodes CASSPRTGSTTDTQYF.

CDR3 amino acids: CASSALTGYPYSGANVLTF. The CDR3 DNA sequence: TGTGCCAGCAGCGCCCTTACAGGGTATCCTTACTCTGGGGCCAACGTCCTGACTTTC. The chain employs TRBV3-1 (or the pseudogene TRBV3-2) and TRBJ2-6; possibly TRBD1 for D (6 bases). Germline V gene sequence: CDR1 LGHDT, CDR2 YNNKEL (reference sequence). CDR3 length: 19 amino acids. Trimming cost V 5 bases and J 0 bases, with 20 bases left between them.

A single count supports this clone. This chain links TRBV18 with TRBJ2-4; 7 bases are a match to TRBD1. J was trimmed by 8 bases and V by 4 bases; bases with no gene match: 2. CDR3 length: 12 amino acids. Germline V gene sequence: CDR1 KGHSH, CDR2 LQKENI. The CDR3 here is CASSRTGDIQYF. CDR3 DNA sequence: TGTGCCAGCTCACGAACAGGGGACATTCAGTACTTC.

The chain is built from TRBV25-1 and TRBJ2-5; the D gene is possibly TRBD1 (6 bases). Trimming left V 5 bases short and J 5 bases short, with 18 bases between. The CDR3 is made up of 15 amino acids. The V gene's germline CDR1 is MGHDK and CDR2 SYGVNS. Written as DNA, the CDR3 is TGTGCCAGCAGTACTGGGACACTGGTTCGTGAGACCCAGTACTTC. It translates to CASSTGTLVRETQYF.

This clone was observed a few times. The chain links TRBV7-8 to TRBJ1-2; 8 bases fit TRBD1. CDR3 size: 17 residues. Unmatched junction bases numbered 9, after V lost 1 base and J lost 2 bases. CDR1 is SGHVS and CDR2 is FQNEAQ in the germline V gene. The CDR3 region is CASSLDPGGAINYGYTF. The CDR3 DNA sequence: TGTGCCAGCAGCTTAGATCCAGGGGGCGCGATCAACTATGGCTACACCTTC.

The chain employs TRBV18 and TRBJ2-3, with unresolved D. Germline V gene lookup returns CDR1 KGHSH and CDR2 LQKENI. With 4 bases removed from V and 4 bases from J, the gap between germline ends came to 9 bases. CDR3 length: 13 amino acids. The CDR3 is CASSQSFADTQYF. The DNA of the CDR3 is TGTGCCAGCTCACAGTCTTTCGCAGATACGCAGTATTTT.

The chain joins TRBV3-1 (or the pseudogene TRBV3-2) to TRBJ1-2; D is undetermined. Trimming stripped 3 bases from V and 5 bases from J, with 13 bases between. Germline CDR1 is LGHDT and CDR2 is YNNKEL (reference sequence). The CDR3 spans 14 residues. The CDR3 DNA follows: TGTGCCAGCAGCCATGGGATCCATCAATATGGCTACACCTTC. This encodes CASSHGIHQYGYTF.

The rearrangement joins TRBV10-1 to TRBJ2-7; 7 bases match TRBD2. J gave up 5 bases and V 0 bases, and 7 bases lay outside the gene matches. The CDR3 has 15 residues. Germline-derived CDR1 and CDR2 are WNHNN and SYGVQD (reference sequence). CDR3 DNA: TGCGCCAGCAGTGAGTCACGGGGGGTGCGCGACGAGCAGTACTTC. This gives the protein CASSESRGVRDEQYF.

As to this clone: One end of the junction varies from germline; a read error may be responsible. V is TRBV3-1 (or the pseudogene TRBV3-2) and J is TRBJ2-3; maybe TRBD2 (6 bases). The CDR3 contains 15 residues. CDR1 is LGHDT, CDR2 YNNKEL, per germline (reference sequence). Here the CDR3 reads CASSLRDSGTDTQYF. For the CDR3, the DNA is TGTGCCAGCAGCCTCCGGGACTCCGGCACGGATACGCAGTATTTT.